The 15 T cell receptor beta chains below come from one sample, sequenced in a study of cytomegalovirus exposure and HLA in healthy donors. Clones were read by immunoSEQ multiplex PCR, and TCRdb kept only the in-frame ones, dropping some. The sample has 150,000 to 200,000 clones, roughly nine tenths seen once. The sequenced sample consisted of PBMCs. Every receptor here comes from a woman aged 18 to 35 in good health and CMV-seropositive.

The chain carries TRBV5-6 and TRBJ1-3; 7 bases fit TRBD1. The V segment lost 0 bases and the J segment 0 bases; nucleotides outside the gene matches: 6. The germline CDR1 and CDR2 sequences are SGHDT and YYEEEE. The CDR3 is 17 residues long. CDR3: CASSLAGTAFSGNTIYF. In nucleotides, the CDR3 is TGTGCCAGCAGCTTGGCCGGGACAGCGTTCTCTGGAAACACCATATATTTT.

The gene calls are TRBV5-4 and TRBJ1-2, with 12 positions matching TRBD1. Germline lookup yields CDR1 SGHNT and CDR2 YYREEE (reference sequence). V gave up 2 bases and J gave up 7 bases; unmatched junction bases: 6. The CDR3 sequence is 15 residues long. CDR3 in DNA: TGTGCCAGCAGCTTTCCGGGACAGGGGGCCCGTGGCTACACCTTC. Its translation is CASSFPGQGARGYTF.

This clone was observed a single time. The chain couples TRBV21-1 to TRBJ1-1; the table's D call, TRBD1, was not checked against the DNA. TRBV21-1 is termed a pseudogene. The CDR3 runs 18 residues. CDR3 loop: CASTCLNRDRGRGTEAFF. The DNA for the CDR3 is TGTGCCAGCACCTGCCTAAACCGGGACAGGGGGCGAGGGACTGAAGCTTTCTTT.

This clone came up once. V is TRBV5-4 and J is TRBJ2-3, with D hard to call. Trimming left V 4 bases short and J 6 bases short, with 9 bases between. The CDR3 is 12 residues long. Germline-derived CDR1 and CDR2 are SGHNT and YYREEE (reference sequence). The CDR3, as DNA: TGTGCCAGCAGCCAAAACATGGATACGCAGTATTTT. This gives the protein CASSQNMDTQYF.

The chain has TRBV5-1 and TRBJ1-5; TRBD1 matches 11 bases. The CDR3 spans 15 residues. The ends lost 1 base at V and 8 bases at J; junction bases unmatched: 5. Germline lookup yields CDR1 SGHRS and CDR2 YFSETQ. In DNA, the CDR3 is TGCGCCAGCAGCTTGCACGGGGACAGGGGGGAGCCCCAGCATTTT. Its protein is CASSLHGDRGEPQHF.

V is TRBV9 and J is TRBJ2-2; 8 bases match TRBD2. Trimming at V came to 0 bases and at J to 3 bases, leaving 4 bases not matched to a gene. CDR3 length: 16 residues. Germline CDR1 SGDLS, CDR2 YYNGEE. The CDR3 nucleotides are TGTGCCAGCAGCGTAGATGGACTAGCCGACACCGGGGAGCTGTTTTTT. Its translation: CASSVDGLADTGELFF.

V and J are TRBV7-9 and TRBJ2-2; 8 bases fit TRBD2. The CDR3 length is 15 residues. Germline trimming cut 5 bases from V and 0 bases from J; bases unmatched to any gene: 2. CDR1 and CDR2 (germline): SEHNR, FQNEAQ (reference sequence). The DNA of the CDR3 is TGTGCCAGCAGCGCACTAGCGGCGAACACCGGGGAGCTGTTTTTT. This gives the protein CASSALAANTGELFF.

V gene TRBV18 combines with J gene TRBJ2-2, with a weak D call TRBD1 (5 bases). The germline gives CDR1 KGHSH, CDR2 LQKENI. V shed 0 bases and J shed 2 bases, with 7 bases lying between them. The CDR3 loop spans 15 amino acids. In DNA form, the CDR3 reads TGTGCCAGCTCACCACCCGACAGAAACACCGGGGAGCTGTTTTTT. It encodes CASSPPDRNTGELFF.

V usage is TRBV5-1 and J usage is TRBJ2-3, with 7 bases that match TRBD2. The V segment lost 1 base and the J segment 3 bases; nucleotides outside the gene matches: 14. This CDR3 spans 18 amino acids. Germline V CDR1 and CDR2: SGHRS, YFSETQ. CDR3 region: CASSLIISLGLETDTQYF. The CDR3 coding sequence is TGCGCCAGCAGCTTGATAATTAGTTTAGGACTAGAGACAGATACGCAGTATTTT.

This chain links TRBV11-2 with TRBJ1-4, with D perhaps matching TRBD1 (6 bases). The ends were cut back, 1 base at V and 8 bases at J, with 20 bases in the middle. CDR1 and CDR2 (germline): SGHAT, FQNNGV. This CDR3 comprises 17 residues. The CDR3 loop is CASSLGLGAVFREKLFF. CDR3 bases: TGTGCCAGCAGCTTAGGGTTGGGGGCCGTCTTCCGCGAAAAACTGTTTTTT.

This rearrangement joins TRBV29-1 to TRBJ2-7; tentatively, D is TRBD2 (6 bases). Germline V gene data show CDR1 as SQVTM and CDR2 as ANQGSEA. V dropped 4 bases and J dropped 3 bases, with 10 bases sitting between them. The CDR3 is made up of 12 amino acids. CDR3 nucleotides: TGCAGCGTTGTCGCGGGGAACTACGAGCAGTACTTC. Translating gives CSVVAGNYEQYF.

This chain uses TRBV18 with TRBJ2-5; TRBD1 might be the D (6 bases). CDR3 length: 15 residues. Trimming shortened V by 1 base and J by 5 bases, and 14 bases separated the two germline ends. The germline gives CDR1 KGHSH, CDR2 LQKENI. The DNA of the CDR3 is TGTGCCAGCTCACCACACGGACAGCCAGGGGAGACCCAGTACTTC. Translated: CASSPHGQPGETQYF.

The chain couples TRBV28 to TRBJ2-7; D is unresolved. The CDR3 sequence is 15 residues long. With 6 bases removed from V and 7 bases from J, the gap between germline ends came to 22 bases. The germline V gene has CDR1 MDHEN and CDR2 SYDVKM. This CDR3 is CASRPAADYGVEQYF. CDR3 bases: TGTGCCAGCAGGCCCGCTGCCGATTACGGAGTGGAGCAGTACTTC.

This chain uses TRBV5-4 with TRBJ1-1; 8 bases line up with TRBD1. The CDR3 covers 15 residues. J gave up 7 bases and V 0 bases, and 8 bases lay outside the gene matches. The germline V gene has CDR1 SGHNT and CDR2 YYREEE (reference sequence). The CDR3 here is CASSLGTGIGGEAFF. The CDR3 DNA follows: TGTGCCAGCAGCTTGGGGACAGGGATCGGCGGTGAAGCTTTCTTT.

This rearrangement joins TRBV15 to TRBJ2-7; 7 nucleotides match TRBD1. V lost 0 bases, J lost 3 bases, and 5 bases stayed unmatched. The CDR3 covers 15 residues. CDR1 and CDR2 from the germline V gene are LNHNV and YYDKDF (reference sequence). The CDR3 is CATSREDRASYEQYF. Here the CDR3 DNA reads TGTGCCACCAGCAGAGAAGACAGGGCTAGCTACGAGCAGTACTTC. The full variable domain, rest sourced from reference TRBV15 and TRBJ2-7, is DAMVIQNPRYQVTQFGKPVTLSCSQTLNHNVMYWYQQKSSQAPKLLFHYYDKDFNNEADTPDNFQSRRPNTSFCFLDIRSPGLGDTAMYLCATSREDRASYEQYFGPGTRLTVT.